The 32 T cell receptor beta chains given below trace back to one sample, sequenced in a study of CD8 T cells in Susac syndrome. With random hexamers, roughly 0.45 to 1 ug RNA was reverse transcribed. Using its own MiXCR run on the immunoSEQ multiplex PCR reads, TCRdb lists one record per CDR3 protein. The sample lists approximately 100,000 distinct CDR3 sequences, approximately 91% occurring once. The sample taken for sequencing was CD4+ T cells from PBMCs. The receptors originated from a human donor in good health.

This sequence joins TRBV19 and TRBJ2-7; 8 nucleotides match TRBD2. The germline V gene encodes CDR1 LNHDA and CDR2 SQIVND (reference sequence). The CDR3 loop spans 15 amino acids. Trimming removed 2 bases from V and 6 bases from J; junction bases left unmatched: 9. The CDR3 nucleotides read TGTGCCAGTAGTATATCGGGACTAGGGTCTCGCGAGCAGTACTTC. Translated, it gives CASSISGLGSREQYF. Filled out from reference TRBV19 and TRBJ2-7, the complete variable domain reads DGGITQSPKYLFRKEGQNVTLSCEQNLNHDAMYWYRQDPGQGLRLIYYSQIVNDFQKGDIAEGYSVSREKKESFPLTVTSAQKNPTAFYLCASSISGLGSREQYFGPGTRLTVT.

The chain links TRBV11-2 to TRBJ2-7, with D uncertain. Germline CDR1 SGHAT, CDR2 FQNNGV. The CDR3 covers 16 residues. V gave up 5 bases and J gave up 1 base, with 18 bases separating them. The CDR3 protein is CASSPIPVLQSYEQYF. The CDR3 DNA reads TGTGCCAGCAGCCCGATACCGGTTCTCCAATCCTACGAGCAGTACTTC.

V and J are TRBV7-6 and TRBJ2-5; 7 bases fit TRBD2. The trim removed 1 base at V and 9 bases at J, leaving 5 bases unmatched. The CDR3 has 13 residues. CDR1 and CDR2 from the germline V gene are SGHVS and FNYEAQ. The CDR3 protein is CASSLGGLGPQYF. CDR3 DNA sequence: TGTGCCAGCAGCTTAGGAGGACTAGGTCCCCAGTACTTC.

This clonotype was observed a single time. The chain links TRBV21-1 to TRBJ1-5; the table's D call, TRBD1, has no DNA check behind it. TRBV21-1 is noted as a pseudogene. CDR3 size: 13 residues. In DNA, the CDR3 is TGTGCCCCCCAAGGGGGAAGGGGGCAGCCCCAGCATTTT. Translating gives CAPQGGRGQPQHF.

This clonotype was picked up one time. The chain joins TRBV29-1 to TRBJ2-7; D is perhaps TRBD2 (6 bases). This CDR3 is 13 amino acids long. CDR1 is SQVTM, CDR2 ANQGSEA, per germline. V was trimmed by 8 bases and J by 2 bases, leaving 16 bases between them. The CDR3 is CSIRASGAYEQYF. The DNA of the CDR3 is TGCAGCATTAGAGCATCGGGGGCCTACGAGCAGTACTTC.

J is TRBJ2-7 and V is TRBV3-1; D is unresolved. This CDR3 contains 11 residues. Germline V gene sequence: CDR1 LGHDT, CDR2 YNNKEL (reference sequence). The germline V and J ends were trimmed by 0 bases and 9 bases, with 6 bases remaining between them. CDR3 sequence: CASSQERTQYF. CDR3 DNA: TGTGCCAGCAGCCAAGAAAGGACGCAGTACTTC.

V and J are TRBV7-2 and TRBJ1-5; no definite D call. The CDR3 is made up of 15 amino acids. The germline V gene has CDR1 SGHTA and CDR2 FQGNSA. The V end was cut by 4 bases, the J end by 1 base, with 11 bases between. The CDR3 DNA sequence: TGTGCCAGCAGCTCCCCAGGTGGAAGCAATCAGCCCCAGCATTTT. This codes for CASSSPGGSNQPQHF.

The V gene is TRBV7-2, the J gene TRBJ1-1, with TRBD1 as a possible D gene (6 bases). Trimming left V 5 bases short and J 5 bases short, with 24 bases between. In germline, CDR1 is SGHTA, CDR2 FQGNSA. The CDR3 is 17 amino acids. CDR3: CASSPTTGNLRGTEAFF. CDR3 in DNA: TGTGCCAGCAGCCCAACCACAGGGAACCTCCGGGGAACTGAAGCTTTCTTT.

The J gene is TRBJ2-2, the V gene TRBV3-1; possibly TRBD2 for D (6 bases). CDR3 length: 15 residues. Germline V CDR1 and CDR2: LGHDT, YNNKEL (reference sequence). Trimming pared 1 base from V and 6 bases from J, leaving 12 bases between. CDR3 loop: CASSQAGGASGELFF. In DNA, the CDR3 is TGTGCCAGCAGCCAAGCTGGCGGGGCATCCGGGGAGCTGTTTTTT.

This chain links TRBV5-1 with TRBJ2-3; the match to TRBD2 covers 11 bases. V was clipped by 4 bases and J by 2 bases; unmatched bases: 6. Germline assignment: CDR1 SGHRS and CDR2 YFSETQ. The CDR3 extends over 16 amino acids. In nucleotides, the CDR3 is TGCGCCAGCAGCACGGGGACTAGCGGATTCACAGATACGCAGTATTTT. It encodes CASSTGTSGFTDTQYF.

This clonotype has a single count. The chain links TRBV30 to TRBJ1-1; 10 nucleotides agree with TRBD1. This CDR3 region has 14 residues. The germline CDR1 and CDR2 sequences are GTSNPN and SVGIG (reference sequence). V shed 3 bases, J shed 1 base, and the junction held 2 bases outside the gene matches. The CDR3 DNA follows: TGTGCCTGGAGCAGGGACAGGGGGAACACTGAAGCTTTCTTT. Protein product: CAWSRDRGNTEAFF.

The chain joins TRBV4-2 to TRBJ2-1, with 8 bases matching TRBD2. Germline CDR1 LGHNA, CDR2 YNFKEQ. The CDR3 totals 14 residues. Trimming removed 4 bases from V and 12 bases from J; junction bases left unmatched: 11. In DNA, the CDR3 is TGTGCCAGCAGCCCAGGAGCGGGAGCCGGTCTGCAGTTCTTC. It translates to CASSPGAGAGLQFF.

The count of this clonotype is one. The rearrangement uses TRBV29-1 and TRBJ1-1; weak D call: TRBD1 (5 bases). V dropped 4 bases and J dropped 7 bases, with 13 bases sitting between them. This CDR3 has 12 amino acids. Per germline, CDR1 SQVTM and CDR2 ANQGSEA. CDR3 coding DNA: TGCAGCGTTGGCCGGGACGTAAGTGAAGCTTTCTTT. This gives the protein CSVGRDVSEAFF.

The V gene is TRBV4-2, the J gene TRBJ1-5; a weak D match, TRBD1 (6 bases). Germline CDR1 is LGHNA and CDR2 is YNFKEQ. CDR3 length: 15 amino acids. V dropped 0 bases and J dropped 9 bases, with 15 bases sitting between them. Written as DNA, the CDR3 is TGTGCCAGCAGCCAAGAAGGCAGGGGAGAGCGGCCCCAGCATTTT. This gives the protein CASSQEGRGERPQHF.

This sequence joins TRBV7-2 and TRBJ1-2; no definite D call. V lost 5 bases to trimming and J lost 3 bases, with 16 bases between them. Germline lookup yields CDR1 SGHTA and CDR2 FQGNSA. The CDR3 extends over 15 amino acids. The CDR3 loop is CASSQLRSNYYGYTF. The CDR3 DNA reads as TGTGCCAGCAGCCAACTCAGGTCAAACTACTATGGCTACACCTTC.

The table lists this clonotype with a count of one. The CDR3 protein is CASSPGLTIYNEQFF. CDR3 coding DNA: TGTGCCAGCAGTCCGGGACTAACCATCTACAATGAGCAGTTCTTC. The chain uses TRBV12-3 or TRBV12-4 and TRBJ2-1, with 7 bases that match TRBD2. The CDR3 length is 15 residues. J gave up 3 bases and V 5 bases, and 7 bases lay outside the gene matches.

V is TRBV6-5 and J is TRBJ2-2, with D unclear. Germline loops: CDR1 MNHEY, CDR2 SVGAGI. This CDR3 comprises 11 residues. V was cut by 7 bases and J by 5 bases, with 5 bases left in between. As DNA, the CDR3 is TGTGCCAGCATTGGAACCGGGGAGCTGTTTTTT. This gives the protein CASIGTGELFF.

The rearrangement joins TRBV6-6 to TRBJ1-4, with a tentative D call TRBD1 (6 bases). The CDR3 sequence is 15 residues long. Germline assignment: CDR1 MNHNY and CDR2 SVGAGI (reference sequence). The V gene lost 2 bases and the J gene lost 3 bases, with 10 bases spanning the gap. In DNA, the CDR3 is TGTGCCAGCAGTTACCCATGGACAGCTAATGAAAAACTGTTTTTT. It codes for CASSYPWTANEKLFF.

This chain links TRBV3-1 with TRBJ1-3; D might be TRBD1 (6 bases). Germline V lookup: CDR1 LGHDT, CDR2 YNNKEL (reference sequence). The CDR3 covers 16 residues. Trimming removed 2 bases from V and 2 bases from J, with 13 bases in between. CDR3 DNA: TGTGCCAGCAGCCAACCGGGGGCGATTGCTGGAAACACCATATATTTT. This encodes CASSQPGAIAGNTIYF.

V gene TRBV29-1 combines with J gene TRBJ1-1; D uncertain. Trimming shortened V by 6 bases and J by 4 bases, and 12 bases separated the two germline ends. Germline loops: CDR1 SQVTM, CDR2 ANQGSEA. CDR3 length: 12 amino acids. The CDR3 spells CSVKRRTTEAFF. CDR3 bases: TGCAGCGTGAAGCGACGGACCACTGAAGCTTTCTTT. Supplemented by reference TRBV29-1 and TRBJ1-1, the full variable domain reads SAVISQKPSRDICQRGTSLTIQCQVDSQVTMMFWYRQQPGQSLTLIATANQGSEATYESGFVIDKFPISRPNLTFSTLTVSNMSPEDSSIYLCSVKRRTTEAFFGQGTRLTVV.

The gene calls are TRBV20-1 and TRBJ1-1, with 12 nucleotides matching TRBD1. This CDR3 is built from 13 residues. V lost 7 bases, J lost 4 bases, and 4 bases stayed unmatched. Per germline, CDR1 DFQATT and CDR2 SNEGSKA (reference sequence). The CDR3 coding sequence is TGCAGTGGCGGGACAGGGGGCAGCACTGAAGCTTTCTTT. It specifies CSGGTGGSTEAFF.

The chain carries TRBV5-4 and TRBJ2-3; 8 bases match TRBD2. This CDR3 is 17 amino acids long. V dropped 5 bases and J dropped 6; count of bases not matched to a gene: 17. From germline, CDR1 is SGHNT and CDR2 YYREEE (reference sequence). CDR3 loop: CASRREVSSGISDTQYF. Written as DNA, the CDR3 is TGTGCCAGCAGGCGGGAGGTTTCCAGCGGGATTTCTGATACGCAGTATTTT.

The genes are TRBV7-6 and TRBJ2-5; no firm D call. V was pared by 6 bases and J by 0 bases, with 29 bases between. Germline V gives CDR1 SGHVS, CDR2 FNYEAQ. CDR3 length: 20 amino acids. For the CDR3, the DNA is TGTGCCAGCAGTCCCCCCAGACCGATGGAAGCGCGGTTTAACCAAGAGACCCAGTACTTC. It translates to CASSPPRPMEARFNQETQYF.

This clonotype showed up just once. V usage is TRBV14 and J usage is TRBJ1-1; the D gene is possibly TRBD1 (6 bases). V was shortened by 0 bases and J by 6 bases, with 20 bases between the two germline ends. Germline V gene data show CDR1 as SGHDN and CDR2 as FVKESK. The CDR3 runs 17 residues. The CDR3 DNA reads as TGTGCCAGCAGCCAAGATCGGCGGAGGGGGAAGCTCGCTGAAGCTTTCTTT. As protein: CASSQDRRRGKLAEAFF.

This sequence joins TRBV19 and TRBJ1-1, with 9 bases aligning to TRBD1. CDR1 is LNHDA and CDR2 is SQIVND in the germline V gene (reference sequence). This CDR3 has 15 residues. The ends lost 7 bases at V and 5 bases at J; junction bases unmatched: 11. The DNA for the CDR3 is TGTGCCAGTACTAAGCCGAACAGGGGGCCGACTGAAGCTTTCTTT. Its translation: CASTKPNRGPTEAFF.

The chain has TRBV7-2 and TRBJ2-7, with D maybe TRBD1 (6 bases). Germline values: CDR1 SGHTA, CDR2 FQGNSA. The CDR3 has 15 residues. V was shortened by 4 bases and J by 0 bases, with 13 bases between the two germline ends. Written as DNA, the CDR3 is TGTGCCAGCAGCTCCTCCAGGGGAAGCTCCTACGAGCAGTACTTC. Its translation: CASSSSRGSSYEQYF.

The chain is built from TRBV3-1 and TRBJ1-5; no clear D gene. The CDR3 length is 14 residues. V lost 2 bases, J lost 2 bases, and 7 bases lay in between. Germline V gene data show CDR1 as LGHDT and CDR2 as YNNKEL (reference sequence). CDR3 DNA: TGTGCCAGCAGCCAAAAAGGAGGCAATCAGCCCCAGCATTTT. It specifies CASSQKGGNQPQHF.

The CDR3 DNA is TGTGCCAGCAGCCCCGGGACAGGGGGATTAGATACGCAGTATTTT. Translation: CASSPGTGGLDTQYF. The V and J genes are TRBV14 and TRBJ2-3, with TRBD1 matching over 11 bases. This CDR3 region has 15 residues. The germline CDR1 and CDR2 sequences are SGHDN and FVKESK. The junction had 5 bases not matched to a gene; V was cut back by 4 bases and J by 5 bases. The full variable domain, with the rest looked up from reference TRBV14 and TRBJ2-3, is EAGVTQFPSHSVIEKGQTVTLRCDPISGHDNLYWYRRVMGKEIKFLLHFVKESKQDESGMPNNRFLAERTGGTYSTLKVQPAELEDSGVYFCASSPGTGGLDTQYFGPGTRLTVL.

The chain couples TRBV7-2 to TRBJ1-5; perhaps TRBD1 as D (6 bases). There are 15 residues in the CDR3. V gave up 1 base and J gave up 7 bases, with 14 bases separating them. Per germline, CDR1 SGHTA and CDR2 FQGNSA. For the CDR3, the DNA is TGTGCCAGCAGCTTAGATATGCAGGGGTGGCAGCCCCAGCATTTT. Protein: CASSLDMQGWQPQHF.

The J gene is TRBJ2-5, the V gene TRBV20-1; TRBD2 matches at 7 bases. CDR3 size: 14 residues. Germline CDR1 and CDR2: DFQATT and SNEGSKA (reference sequence). V gave up 5 bases and J gave up 3 bases; unmatched junction bases: 9. The CDR3 DNA reads as TGCAGTGCTCGGCGCCTAGCGGATGAAGAGACCCAGTACTTC. It specifies CSARRLADEETQYF.

This clonotype has just one count. The chain combines TRBV7-9 with TRBJ1-1; weak D call: TRBD1 (6 bases). V lost 2 bases and J lost 2, with 9 bases in between. The germline V gene encodes CDR1 SEHNR and CDR2 FQNEAQ (reference sequence). CDR3 length equals 14 residues. In DNA, the CDR3 is TGTGCCAGCAGCTTACCGGGGGCCAACACTGAAGCTTTCTTT. Translated, it gives CASSLPGANTEAFF. Together with reference TRBV7-9 and TRBJ1-1, the CDR3 gives the full variable domain: DTGVSQNPRHKITKRGQNVTFRCDPISEHNRLYWYRQTLGQGPEFLTYFQNEAQLEKSRLLSDRFSAERPKGSFSTLEIQRTEQGDSAMYLCASSLPGANTEAFFGQGTRLTVV.

The chain has TRBV19 and TRBJ1-1, with TRBD1 matching over 8 bases. The germline gives CDR1 LNHDA, CDR2 SQIVND (reference sequence). V gave up 4 bases and J gave up 4 bases; unmatched junction bases: 14. The CDR3 has 17 residues. CDR3 residues: CASSTLTGAVWSTEAFF. The DNA for the CDR3 is TGTGCCAGTAGTACCCTGACAGGGGCGGTGTGGAGCACTGAAGCTTTCTTT.